This TCR beta chain comes out of a study of blood T cell repertoires in COVID-19. Study-wide background: Italy, Spain and the United States were the sources of the convalescent and acute COVID-19 samples. In each case, the material was cDNA or gDNA derived from T cells, B-cell-depleted T cells, or PBMCs.

Of note for this clone: Within the sample, other DNA sequences also encode this same CDR3.

Cohorts were assigned according to the clinical history that participants reported. Two negative PCRs, clearance, or symptom resolution had been documented for recovered Cohort 3 donors. The CDR3 covers 14 residues. Germline CDR1 reads KGHSH; CDR2 reads LQKENI. Trimming took 3 bases from V and 7 from J; bases not matched to a gene: 1. TCRdb's copy holds only in-frame clones and misses some; the assay was immunoSEQ multiplex PCR. Of a few hundred thousand clones in the sample, around 83% were seen once. The clonotype comes from a woman aged 50 to 60 who had recovered from COVID-19. The chain carries TRBV18 and TRBJ1-6, with TRBD1 identical over 9 bases. Sequenced input: PBMCs or T cells enriched from blood (not recorded which). The CDR3 nucleotides read TGTGCCAGCTCACCCGGGACAGGGAATTCACCCCTCCACTTT. Translation: CASSPGTGNSPLHF.